Sequencing of this TCR beta chain was carried out in a study of shared clonotypes between healthy human individuals (dated by TCRdb to 2020 to 2021). For the wider study: The cohort included three men and a couple of women between 18 and 49 years of age. Per donor, three plates each were used for CD4 naive and CD4 memory, two for CD8 naive, and one for CD8 memory. To increase sequencing depth and limit assay-specific biases, TCR repertoire library preparation and sequencing were carried out by different laboratories using diverse techniques. Per donor, leukapheresis produced somewhere between about 0.85 and 8.9 billion PBMCs. To estimate repertoire size and how much clonotype sharing occurs between individuals, the study deeply sequenced the blood TCR repertoires of five healthy adults.

The study at large found these results: Approximately 4.8% of naive CD4, 3.5% of naive CD8, 2.3% of memory CD4, and 0.35% to 0.5% of memory CD8 clonotypes were shared across several donors. Incomplete sequencing was indicated by rarefaction of sorted-subset datasets, despite the large sequencing depth. Compared with non-shared clonotypes, the clonotypes found in all four sorted-subset donors had higher generation probabilities. Based on pairwise subsampling, the degree of clonotype sharing among donors was expected to be affected by sequencing depth. The small number of donors limited the genetic and exposure-history diversity represented. Naive subsets generally had larger estimated clonotype richness than memory subsets. Sampling was restricted to blood, and TCR repertoires in tissue are likely to differ from TCR repertoires in blood.

Using the deep immunoSEQ assay, multiplex PCR amplified TCR CDR3 regions from genomic DNA. For each cell subset, the extracted genomic DNA was distributed evenly across all wells of several immunoSEQ 96-well plates, and each plate served as one replicate. For sorted subsets, about 200 ng genomic DNA, equal to 25,000 to 35,000 T cell genomes, was loaded into each replicate PCR. Purified libraries were quantified with a Qubit 3.0 fluorometer, sized on a Bioanalyzer 2100, and re-quantified with the KAPA Library Quantification kit. Each immunoSEQ 96-well plate was sequenced on its own single-read 150-cycle Illumina NextSeq 550 flow cell. On the authors' methods: Because the immunoSEQ output held only junctional sequences and lacked quality scores, the filtering could not match the filtering applied to full-length reads. Sequences were annotated with PyIR, a Python wrapper for IgBLAST v1.9, and V/J genes and CDR3 were assigned using IMGT germline references. Reads were removed for weak V/J assignments (E-value above 1e-6), missing CDR3, stop codons, out-of-frame junctions, or ambiguous translated residues. V3J clonotypes were defined as sequences sharing the same inferred V gene, J gene, and CDR3 amino acid sequence. Percentage overlap between repertoires was calculated by dividing the number of shared unique clonotypes by the size of the smaller repertoire. RTK rarefaction, the Chao1 estimator, and Recon v2.1 estimates of unobserved clonotypes were used to assess repertoire richness. Generation probabilities for all TCRbeta clonotypes obtained by the gDNA method from a few donors were computed using OLGA. Entries here come from immuneACCESS through TCRdb and include only in-frame sequences with V and J called. Some clones fail to appear in such tables; in the studies checked, an unresolved V gene covers under half of the shortfall, and the cause of the remainder is unknown. That table is the source of V, J and clone size, and D and trimming were worked out from the DNA. The table for this sample lists some 1,100,000 clones; approximately 78% of them were counted only once. About 0.52% of the sample is held by the ten biggest clonotypes.

The donors were healthy, HIV-negative adults who had no recently reported acute infections or vaccinations. Every donor was a Caucasian adult residing in Nashville, Tennessee, USA. CD4+ T cells were enriched through magnetic negative selection, after which naive cells were positively selected on CD45RA and the remaining negative fraction served as the memory subset. Blood was collected by leukapheresis, and PBMCs were isolated by Ficoll-Histopaque density gradient centrifugation and then cryopreserved in liquid nitrogen vapor phase. Purity and quantity of every magnetically sorted T cell population were checked by analytical flow cytometry. Genomic DNA was isolated from every sorted fraction and measured by UV absorbance on a Nanodrop 2000c. A few counts support this clone. What antigen it recognizes has not been identified. No base quality information exists; no much larger clone differs at one position.

From the cysteine up to the phenylalanine, the CDR3 has a length of 15 residues. The only DNA kept is the CDR3, 45 bases in frame from the first base. Trimming at the junction amounts to 3 bases on V and 2 bases on J, and the germline ends lie 14 bases apart. The germline V gene encodes CDR1 KGHSH and CDR2 LQKENI. Sequencing input: memory CD4+ T cells from PBMCs. What the cell subset or site label conveys for this sample: CD45RA-negative fraction. The chain employs TRBV18 and TRBJ2-7; the D segment cannot be called with confidence. This clonotype was sampled from a man aged 18 to 29 in good health. Some clones in this sample may be carry-over from other donors' samples. Here is the DNA: TGTGCCAGCTCACCGGGTGCGGCGCACACCTACGAGCAGTACTTC. Its protein product is CASSPGAAHTYEQYF.